The next 13 T cell receptor beta chains were all read from a single sample in a study of T cells after yellow fever vaccination. TCRdb re-called the 5' RACE reads through MiXCR, storing one row per CDR3 protein. The sample holds hundreds of thousands of distinct CDR3 sequences, approximately 13% seen once. Material: PBMCs, obtained on the day of the yellow fever booster vaccination. These receptors were obtained from a young man who received the YFV17D yellow fever vaccine.

This clonotype was counted between two and nine times. V usage is TRBV2 and J usage is TRBJ2-3; D gene ambiguous. The V end lost 3 bases, the J end lost 4 bases, and 8 bases lay between the germline ends. The CDR3 is 13 residues long. Germline CDR1 SNHLY, CDR2 FYNNEI. The CDR3 DNA reads TGTGCCAGCAGTGATCCGGTCCCAGATACGCAGTATTTT. This translates into CASSDPVPDTQYF.

In its sample, this clonotype was seen a few times. The rearrangement joins TRBV5-1 to TRBJ2-4; D is possibly TRBD2 (6 bases). The CDR3 loop spans 14 amino acids. Germline V lookup: CDR1 SGHRS, CDR2 YFSETQ. Trimming stripped 0 bases from V and 2 bases from J, with 6 bases between. CDR3 in amino acids: CASSLGDSKNIQYF. As DNA, the CDR3 is TGCGCCAGCAGCTTGGGGGACTCCAAAAACATTCAGTACTTC.

In this sample, this clonotype turned up a few times. The V gene is TRBV2, the J gene TRBJ2-3; 7 bases line up with TRBD1. The V gene end was trimmed by 4 bases and the J gene end by 5 bases; junction bases not matched to a gene: 9. Germline V gene lookup returns CDR1 SNHLY and CDR2 FYNNEI. The CDR3 sequence is 15 residues long. CDR3 bases: TGTGCCAGCAGTGTTAGACAGGGTTTCGTAGATACGCAGTATTTT. This codes for CASSVRQGFVDTQYF.

The rearrangement joins TRBV5-1 to TRBJ2-7; 8 bases match TRBD2. The CDR3 loop spans 13 amino acids. V was clipped by 4 bases and J by 6 bases; unmatched bases: 6. The germline gives CDR1 SGHRS, CDR2 YFSETQ. The CDR3 DNA is TGCGCCAGCAGCCTTCGGGAGGGCGGCGAGCAGTACTTC. It is translated as CASSLREGGEQYF.

This clonotype was picked up a small number of times. The chain carries TRBV7-8 and TRBJ1-5; D remains unclear. CDR3 length equals 12 residues. Germline V gene data show CDR1 as SGHVS and CDR2 as FQNEAQ. V lost 4 bases, J lost 11 bases, and 12 bases lay in between. The CDR3 nucleotides read TGTGCCAGCAGCTCCGCCCCGGGTGCCCAGCATTTT. This encodes CASSSAPGAQHF.

The chain carries TRBV6-2 or TRBV6-3 and TRBJ2-7; D unresolved. This CDR3 is built from 15 residues. V lost 0 bases and J 6 bases, leaving 15 bases between the germline ends. Germline CDR1 and CDR2: MNHEY and SVGEGT. CDR3 sequence reads: CASSYSSRPWSEQYF. CDR3 in DNA: TGTGCCAGCAGTTACTCGAGTCGACCCTGGAGCGAGCAGTACTTC.

There are a few counts of this clonotype. The chain has TRBV7-2 and TRBJ2-1, with 9 bases that match TRBD2. The CDR3 has 14 residues. Trimming took 7 bases from V and 15 from J; bases not matched to a gene: 16. Germline V gene lookup returns CDR1 SGHTA and CDR2 FQGNSA. The CDR3 is CASTEQIAGELMFF. CDR3 sequence (DNA): TGTGCCAGCACTGAGCAAATAGCGGGAGAGTTGATGTTCTTC.

The sample holds a few counts of this clonotype. In nucleotides, the CDR3 is TGTGCCAGCAGCTTATTGCCCCCCGGGGTCGATTCACCCCTCCACTTT. As protein: CASSLLPPGVDSPLHF. The rearrangement uses TRBV7-2 and TRBJ1-6, with D hard to call. Germline assignment: CDR1 SGHTA and CDR2 FQGNSA. V lost 2 bases and J 8 bases, leaving 16 bases between the germline ends. CDR3 length: 16 amino acids.

This clonotype was counted a few times. V and J are TRBV5-4 and TRBJ2-7; 9 nucleotides line up with TRBD2. V was pared by 4 bases and J by 0 bases, with 8 bases of the junction left unmatched. The CDR3 extends over 16 amino acids. Germline V CDR1 and CDR2: SGHNT, YYREEE (reference sequence). CDR3 in amino acids: CASSREPGLASYEQYF. As DNA, the CDR3 is TGTGCCAGCAGCCGGGAGCCGGGACTAGCCTCCTACGAGCAGTACTTC.

Details on this clonotype: A read error may account for a junction end that differs from germline. This chain uses TRBV5-6 with TRBJ2-7; TRBD2 might be the D (6 bases). Germline V gene data show CDR1 as SGHDT and CDR2 as YYEEEE. The CDR3 extends over 14 amino acids. CDR3 nucleotide sequence: TGTGCCAGCAGCTTTCGACTAGTCTCCCACGAGCAGTACTTC. As protein: CASSFRLVSHEQYF.

The CDR3 reads CAPNLRFLTKNIQYF. CDR3 coding DNA: TGTGCCCCCAACTTAAGGTTCCTAACCAAAAACATTCAGTACTTC. The V gene is TRBV24-1, the J gene TRBJ2-4; D is undetermined. This CDR3 region has 15 residues. The germline V and J ends were trimmed by 12 bases and 2 bases, with 19 bases remaining between them. Germline-derived CDR1 and CDR2 are KGHDR and SFDVKD.

This clonotype has a handful of counts. This rearrangement joins TRBV5-1 to TRBJ1-2; D unclear. CDR3 length equals 13 residues. CDR1 SGHRS and CDR2 YFSETQ come from the germline V gene. The V and J ends lost 0 bases and 4 bases respectively, with 7 bases between them. CDR3 in amino acids: CASSLADTYGYTF. The CDR3 nucleotides are TGCGCCAGCAGCTTGGCCGACACCTATGGCTACACCTTC.

This clonotype was picked up a small number of times. This chain joins TRBV2 and TRBJ2-2, with D perhaps TRBD2 (5 bases). Germline V lookup: CDR1 SNHLY, CDR2 FYNNEI. The CDR3 consists of 15 residues. V was clipped by 7 bases and J by 1 base, with 13 bases between them. The CDR3: CASNSGEVNTGELFF. CDR3 in DNA: TGTGCCAGCAACTCCGGGGAAGTGAACACCGGGGAGCTGTTTTTT.